This TCR beta chain derives from a study of cytomegalovirus exposure and HLA in healthy donors. This clone was detected a few times. Its antigen is unknown. Study-wide results and caveats: Rare sequences made up most TCRs, while some public TCRs were found in many donors.

Vbeta (60) and Jbeta (13) primers were used in the PCR. The protocol was immunoSEQ multiplex PCR, while the TCRdb copy is restricted to in-frame clones and leaves out a portion. This table holds tens of thousands of clones, approximately 79% found once. This CDR3 has 17 residues. J was trimmed by 3 bases and V by 3 bases; bases with no gene match: 9. Germline-derived CDR1 and CDR2 are GTSNPN and SVGIG (reference sequence). Sequencing was carried out using PBMCs. This sequence originates from a woman younger than 35 in good health and CMV-seropositive. This chain joins TRBV30 and TRBJ1-6; 9 bases line up with TRBD1. CDR3 coding DNA: TGTGCCTGGAGCCCCGGGACAGGGCATAACTATAATTCACCCCTCCACTTT. Its translation: CAWSPGTGHNYNSPLHF. Using reference TRBV30 and TRBJ1-6 for the parts outside the CDR3, the full variable domain is SQTIHQWPATLVQPVGSPLSLECTVEGTSNPNLYWYRQAAGRGLQLLFYSVGIGQISSEVPQNLSASRPQDRQFILSSKKLLLSDSGFYLCAWSPGTGHNYNSPLHFGNGTRLTVT.